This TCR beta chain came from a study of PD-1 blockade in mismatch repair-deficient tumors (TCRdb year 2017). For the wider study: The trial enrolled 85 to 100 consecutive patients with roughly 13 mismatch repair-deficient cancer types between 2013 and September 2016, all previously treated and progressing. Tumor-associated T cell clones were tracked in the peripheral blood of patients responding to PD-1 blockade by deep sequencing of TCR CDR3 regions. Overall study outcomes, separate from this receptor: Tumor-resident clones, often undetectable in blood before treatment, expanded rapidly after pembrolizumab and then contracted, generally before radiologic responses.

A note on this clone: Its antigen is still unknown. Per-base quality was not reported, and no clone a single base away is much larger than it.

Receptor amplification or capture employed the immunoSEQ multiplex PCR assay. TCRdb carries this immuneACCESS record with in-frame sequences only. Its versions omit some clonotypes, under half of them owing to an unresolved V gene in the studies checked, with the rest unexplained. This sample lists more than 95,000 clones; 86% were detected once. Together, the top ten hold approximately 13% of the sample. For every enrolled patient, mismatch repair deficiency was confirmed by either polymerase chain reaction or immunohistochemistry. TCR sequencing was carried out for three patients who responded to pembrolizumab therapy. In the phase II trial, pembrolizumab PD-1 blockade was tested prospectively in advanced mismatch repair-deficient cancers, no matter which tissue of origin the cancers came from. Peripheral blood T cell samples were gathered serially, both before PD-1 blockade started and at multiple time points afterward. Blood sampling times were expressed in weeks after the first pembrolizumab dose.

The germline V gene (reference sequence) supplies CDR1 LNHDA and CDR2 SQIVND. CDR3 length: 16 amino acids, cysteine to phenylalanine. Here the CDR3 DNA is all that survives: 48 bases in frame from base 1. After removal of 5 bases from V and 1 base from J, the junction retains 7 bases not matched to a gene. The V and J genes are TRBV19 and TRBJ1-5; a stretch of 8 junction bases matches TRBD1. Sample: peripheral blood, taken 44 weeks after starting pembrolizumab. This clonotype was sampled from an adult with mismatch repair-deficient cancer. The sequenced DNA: TGTGCCAGTAGTGATCAGGGGGCGCAGAGCAATCAGCCCCAGCATTTT. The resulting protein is CASSDQGAQSNQPQHF.